A single sample is the source of the 2 T cell receptor beta chains below, sequenced in a study (dated by TCRdb to the early 2020s). The protocol used for the library was the immunoSEQ multiplex PCR assay. The table was pulled from immuneACCESS by TCRdb, which kept in-frame rearrangements only. Such tables lose some clones; where checked, under half of the loss comes from unresolved V genes, and the rest has no known cause. In all, the sample holds about 68,000 clones, and 85% to 95% of those were seen once. The top ten hold around 4.5% of the sample. Sequencing was performed on PBMCs. The receptors originated from a man aged 40-50 years with rheumatoid arthritis.

This clone was seen a single time. The gene calls are TRBV19 and TRBJ1-1; TRBD1 aligns across 7 bases. Germline values: CDR1 LNHDA, CDR2 SQIVND (reference sequence). This CDR3 comprises 11 residues. V was pared by 5 bases and J by 9 bases, with 3 bases of the junction left unmatched. The CDR3 bases are TGTGCCAGTAGTGGGACAGTTAAAGCTTTCTTT. Its translation: CASSGTVKAFF.

The rearrangement joins TRBV6-5 to TRBJ2-5; 7 bases align to TRBD1. J lost 5 bases, V lost 4 bases, and 10 bases had no gene match. The germline V gene has CDR1 MNHEY and CDR2 SVGAGI. This CDR3 is 15 amino acids long. The CDR3 nucleotides read TGTGCCAGCAGTTTCCGACAGGGATGGAGGGAGACCCAGTACTTC. Amino acid sequence: CASSFRQGWRETQYF.